This T cell receptor (beta chain) was sequenced during a study of identical twins. Study-level points and caveats: Within cord blood, abundant beta clonotypes carried fewer insertions, but memory repertoires showed no such trend. Conclusions relied on cross-sectional statistical analysis, not following the same donors.

With respect to this clonotype: Its antigen is unknown.

TCRdb re-called the 5' RACE reads through MiXCR, storing one row per CDR3 protein. Among roughly 1.6 million distinct CDR3 sequences listed, more than 30% were seen once. V lost 1 base, J lost 2 bases, and 9 bases lay in between. The CDR3 has 15 residues. The chain links TRBV12-3 or TRBV12-4 to TRBJ1-5; D is unresolved. The receptor comes from a newborn girl in good health. Input material: cord blood. CDR3 nucleotides: TGTGCCAGCAGTTTAGGTAGGGCCCGCAATCAGCCCCAGCATTTT. It is translated as CASSLGRARNQPQHF.